This TCR beta chain was identified in a study of T-cell memory formation after mild COVID-19. A single record per CDR3 protein comes from TCRdb applying MiXCR to the 5' RACE reads. The sample has about 600,000 distinct CDR3 sequences, less than 25% seen once. The CDR3 loop spans 12 amino acids. V trimming: 1 base; J trimming: 7 bases; junction bases outside the gene matches: 4. Germline values: CDR1 DFQATT, CDR2 SNEGSKA (reference sequence). The clonotype comes from an adult woman who had mild COVID-19 (a few samples of this study predate the infection). Cell type and time point are not known. The chain joins TRBV20-1 to TRBJ2-7; 7 bases fit TRBD2. Sequenced: PBMCs or a T cell subset sorted from them (not recorded which). The DNA for the CDR3 is TGCAGTGCTAGAGGGGGGGGTCGGGAGCAGTACTTC. Residues: CSARGGGREQYF.